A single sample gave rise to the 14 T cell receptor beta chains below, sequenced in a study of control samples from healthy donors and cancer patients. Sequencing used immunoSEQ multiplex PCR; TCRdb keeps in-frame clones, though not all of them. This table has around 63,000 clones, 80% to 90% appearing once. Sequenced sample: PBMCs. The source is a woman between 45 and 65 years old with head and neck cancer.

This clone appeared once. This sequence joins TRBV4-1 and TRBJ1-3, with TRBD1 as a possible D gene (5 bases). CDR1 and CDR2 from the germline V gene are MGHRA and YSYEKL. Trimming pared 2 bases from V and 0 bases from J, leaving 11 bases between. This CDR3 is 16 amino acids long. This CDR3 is CASSQPTGVSGNTIYF. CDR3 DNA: TGCGCCAGCAGCCAACCAACAGGTGTCTCTGGAAACACCATATATTTT.

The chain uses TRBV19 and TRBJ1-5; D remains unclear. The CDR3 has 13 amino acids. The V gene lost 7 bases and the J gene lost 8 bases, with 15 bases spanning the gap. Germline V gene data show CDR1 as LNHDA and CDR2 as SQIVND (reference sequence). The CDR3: CASTPDQVKPQHF. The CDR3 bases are TGTGCCAGTACCCCGGATCAGGTTAAGCCCCAGCATTTT.

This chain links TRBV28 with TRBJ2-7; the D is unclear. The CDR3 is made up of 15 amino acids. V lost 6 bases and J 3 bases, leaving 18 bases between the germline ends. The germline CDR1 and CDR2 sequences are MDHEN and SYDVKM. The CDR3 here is CASSRWPRTLYEQYF. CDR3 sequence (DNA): TGTGCCAGCAGCCGCTGGCCCAGAACCCTCTACGAGCAGTACTTC.

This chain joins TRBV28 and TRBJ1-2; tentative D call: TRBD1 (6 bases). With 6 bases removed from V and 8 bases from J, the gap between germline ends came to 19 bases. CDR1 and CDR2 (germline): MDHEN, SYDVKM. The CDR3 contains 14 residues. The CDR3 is CASSRTGPRGGYTF. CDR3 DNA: TGTGCCAGCAGCCGAACAGGGCCCAGGGGCGGCTACACCTTC.

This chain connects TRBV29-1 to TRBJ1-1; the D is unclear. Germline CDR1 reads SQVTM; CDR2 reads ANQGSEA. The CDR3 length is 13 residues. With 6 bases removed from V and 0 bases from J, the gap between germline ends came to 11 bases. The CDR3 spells CSVVPPVNTEAFF. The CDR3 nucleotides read TGCAGCGTAGTCCCCCCGGTGAACACTGAAGCTTTCTTT.

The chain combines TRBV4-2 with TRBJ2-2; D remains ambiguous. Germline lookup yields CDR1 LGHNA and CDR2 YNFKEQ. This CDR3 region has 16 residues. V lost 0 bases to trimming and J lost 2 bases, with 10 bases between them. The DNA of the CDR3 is TGTGCCAGCAGCCAAGAGGGCAGCATAAACACCGGGGAGCTGTTTTTT. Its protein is CASSQEGSINTGELFF.

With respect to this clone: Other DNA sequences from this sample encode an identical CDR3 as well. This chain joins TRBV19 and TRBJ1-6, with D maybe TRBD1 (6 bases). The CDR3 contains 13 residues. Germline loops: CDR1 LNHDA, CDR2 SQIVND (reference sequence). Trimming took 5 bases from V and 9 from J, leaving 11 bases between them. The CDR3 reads CASSPTGGSPLHF. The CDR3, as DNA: TGTGCCAGTAGTCCGACAGGCGGTTCACCCCTCCACTTT.

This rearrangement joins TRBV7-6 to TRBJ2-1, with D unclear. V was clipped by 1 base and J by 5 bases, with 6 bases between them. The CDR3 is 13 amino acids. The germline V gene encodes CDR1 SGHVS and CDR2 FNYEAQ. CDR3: CASSLGGHNEQFF. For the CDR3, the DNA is TGTGCCAGCAGCTTAGGCGGTCACAATGAGCAGTTCTTC.

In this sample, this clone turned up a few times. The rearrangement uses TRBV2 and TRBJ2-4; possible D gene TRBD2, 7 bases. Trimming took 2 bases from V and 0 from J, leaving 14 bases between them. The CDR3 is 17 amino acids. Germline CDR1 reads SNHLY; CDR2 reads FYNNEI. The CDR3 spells CASSERGAGVAKNIQYF. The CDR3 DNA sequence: TGTGCCAGCAGTGAACGGGGGGCTGGGGTAGCCAAAAACATTCAGTACTTC.

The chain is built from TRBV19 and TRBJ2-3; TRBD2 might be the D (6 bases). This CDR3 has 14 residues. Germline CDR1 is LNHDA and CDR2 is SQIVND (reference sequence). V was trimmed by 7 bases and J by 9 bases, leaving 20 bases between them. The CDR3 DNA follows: TGTGCCAGTACCCGGGACTCCGCCACGGCGACGCAGTATTTT. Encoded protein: CASTRDSATATQYF. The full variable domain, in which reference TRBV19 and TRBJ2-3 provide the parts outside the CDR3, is DGGITQSPKYLFRKEGQNVTLSCEQNLNHDAMYWYRQDPGQGLRLIYYSQIVNDFQKGDIAEGYSVSREKKESFPLTVTSAQKNPTAFYLCASTRDSATATQYFGPGTRLTVL.

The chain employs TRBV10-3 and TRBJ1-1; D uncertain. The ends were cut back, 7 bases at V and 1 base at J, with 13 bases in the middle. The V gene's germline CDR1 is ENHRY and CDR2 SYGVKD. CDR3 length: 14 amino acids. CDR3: CAIKNSLANTEAFF. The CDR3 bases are TGTGCCATCAAGAACAGCTTGGCGAACACTGAAGCTTTCTTT.

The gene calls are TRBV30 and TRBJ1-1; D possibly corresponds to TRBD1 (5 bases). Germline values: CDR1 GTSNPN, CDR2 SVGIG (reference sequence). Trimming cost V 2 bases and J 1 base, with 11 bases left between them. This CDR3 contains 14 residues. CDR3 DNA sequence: TGTGCCTGGAGTATGGGACGGGAGAACACTGAAGCTTTCTTT. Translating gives CAWSMGRENTEAFF.

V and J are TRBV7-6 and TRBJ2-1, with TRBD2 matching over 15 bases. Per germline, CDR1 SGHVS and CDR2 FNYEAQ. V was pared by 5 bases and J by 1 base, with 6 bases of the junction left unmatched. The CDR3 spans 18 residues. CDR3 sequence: CASSPRTSGGASYNEQFF. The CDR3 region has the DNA TGTGCCAGCAGCCCAAGGACTAGCGGGGGGGCTTCCTACAATGAGCAGTTCTTC.

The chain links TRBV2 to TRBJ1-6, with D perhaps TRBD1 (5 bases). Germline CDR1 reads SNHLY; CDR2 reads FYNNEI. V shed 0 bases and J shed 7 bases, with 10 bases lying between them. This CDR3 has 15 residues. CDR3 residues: CASSEARGNNSPLHF. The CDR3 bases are TGTGCCAGCAGTGAAGCGAGGGGAAACAATTCACCCCTCCACTTT.